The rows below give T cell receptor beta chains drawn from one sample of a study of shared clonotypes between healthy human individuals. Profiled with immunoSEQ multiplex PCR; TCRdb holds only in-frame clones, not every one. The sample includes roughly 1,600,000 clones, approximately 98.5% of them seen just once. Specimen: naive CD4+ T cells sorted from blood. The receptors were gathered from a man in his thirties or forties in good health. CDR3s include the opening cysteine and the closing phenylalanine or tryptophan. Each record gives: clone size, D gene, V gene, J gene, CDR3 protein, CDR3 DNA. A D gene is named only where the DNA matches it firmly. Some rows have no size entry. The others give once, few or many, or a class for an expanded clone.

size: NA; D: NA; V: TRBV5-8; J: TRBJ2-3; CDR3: CASSWVSSHTDTQYF; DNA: TGTGCCAGCAGCTGGGTGTCGTCACACACAGATACGCAGTATTTT
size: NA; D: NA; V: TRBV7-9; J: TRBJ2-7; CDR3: CASSLIPSGPGEQYF; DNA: TGTGCCAGCAGCTTAATCCCGTCCGGTCCCGGCGAGCAGTACTTC
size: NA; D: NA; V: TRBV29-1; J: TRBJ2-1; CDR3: CSVAGAHEQFF; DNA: TGCAGCGTTGCCGGGGCCCATGAGCAGTTCTTC
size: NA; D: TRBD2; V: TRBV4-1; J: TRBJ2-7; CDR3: CASSHMTGTSGKQYF; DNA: TGCGCCAGCAGCCACATGACCGGGACTAGCGGAAAACAGTACTTC
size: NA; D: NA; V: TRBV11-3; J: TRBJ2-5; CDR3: CASNLRQQETQYF; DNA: TGTGCCAGCAACTTAAGGCAACAAGAGACCCAGTACTTC
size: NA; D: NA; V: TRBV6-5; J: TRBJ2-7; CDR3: CASSLRVSYEQYF; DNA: TGTGCCAGCAGTTTAAGGGTCTCCTACGAGCAGTACTTC
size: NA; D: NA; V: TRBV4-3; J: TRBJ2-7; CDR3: CASSQWGISASEQYF; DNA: TGCGCCAGCAGCCAATGGGGGATCAGCGCTTCCGAGCAGTACTTC
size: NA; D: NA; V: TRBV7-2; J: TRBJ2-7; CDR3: CASSSRRSSYEQYF; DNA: TGTGCCAGCAGCTCCAGACGGAGCTCCTACGAGCAGTACTTC
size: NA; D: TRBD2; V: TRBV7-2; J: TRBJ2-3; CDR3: CASSPGTSGRGGGNTQYF; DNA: TGTGCCAGCAGCCCCGGGACTAGCGGGAGAGGTGGGGGAAATACGCAGTATTTT
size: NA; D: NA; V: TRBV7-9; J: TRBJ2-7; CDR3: CASSERRGPPYEQYF; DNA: TGTGCCAGCAGCGAGAGACGGGGGCCACCCTACGAGCAGTACTTC
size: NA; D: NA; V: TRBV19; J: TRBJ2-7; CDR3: CASGLKGVNYEQYF; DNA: TGTGCCAGTGGATTAAAAGGGGTGAACTACGAGCAGTACTTC
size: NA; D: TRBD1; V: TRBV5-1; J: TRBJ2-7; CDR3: CASSPGQGVDEQYF; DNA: TGCGCCAGCAGCCCAGGACAGGGGGTCGACGAGCAGTACTTC
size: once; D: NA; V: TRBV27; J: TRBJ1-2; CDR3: CASSLRVQLYGYTF; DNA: TGTGCCAGCAGCCTCAGGGTACAGCTTTATGGCTACACCTTC
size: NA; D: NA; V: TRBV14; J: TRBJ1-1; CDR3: CASSPGPKAEAFF; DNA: TGTGCCAGCAGTCCCGGTCCGAAGGCTGAAGCTTTCTTT
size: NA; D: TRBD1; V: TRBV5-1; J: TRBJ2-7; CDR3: CASNRRDSKSYEQYF; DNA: TGCGCCAGCAACCGCCGGGACAGCAAAAGCTACGAGCAGTACTTC
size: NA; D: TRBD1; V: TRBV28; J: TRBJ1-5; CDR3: CASSSGTGGGQPQHF; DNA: TGTGCCAGCAGTTCCGGGACAGGGGGCGGTCAGCCCCAGCATTTT
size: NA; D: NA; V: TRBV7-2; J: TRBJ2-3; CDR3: CASKITDTQYF; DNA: TGTGCCAGCAAAATCACAGATACGCAGTATTTT
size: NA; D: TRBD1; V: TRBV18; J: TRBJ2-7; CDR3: CASSPNAGQGLGSYEQYF; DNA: TGTGCCAGCTCACCGAATGCTGGACAGGGCCTGGGTTCCTACGAGCAGTACTTC
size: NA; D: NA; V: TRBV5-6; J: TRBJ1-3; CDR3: CASSLGSGESGNTIYF; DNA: TGTGCCAGCAGCCTAGGATCAGGGGAGTCTGGAAACACCATATATTTT
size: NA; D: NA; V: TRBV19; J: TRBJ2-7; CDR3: CASSIARSATTYEQYF; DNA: TGTGCCAGTAGTATAGCTCGAAGTGCCACGACCTACGAGCAGTACTTC
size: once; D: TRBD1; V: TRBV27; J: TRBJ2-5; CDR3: CASSLLGTEETQYF; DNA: TGTGCCAGCAGTTTACTGGGGACAGAGGAGACCCAGTACTTC
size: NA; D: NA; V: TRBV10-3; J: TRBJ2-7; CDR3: CAISPVAYEQYF; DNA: TGTGCCATCAGTCCAGTCGCCTACGAGCAGTACTTC
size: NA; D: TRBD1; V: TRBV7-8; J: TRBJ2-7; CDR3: CASSSGQVLSYEQYF; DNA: TGTGCCAGCAGCTCCGGACAGGTTCTCTCCTACGAGCAGTACTTC
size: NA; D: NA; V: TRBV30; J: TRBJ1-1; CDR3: CAWSHFREAFF; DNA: TGTGCCTGGAGTCATTTTAGGGAAGCTTTCTTT
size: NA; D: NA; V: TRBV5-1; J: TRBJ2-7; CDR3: CASSLLGPYEQYF; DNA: TGCGCCAGCAGCTTGCTCGGTCCCTACGAGCAGTACTTC
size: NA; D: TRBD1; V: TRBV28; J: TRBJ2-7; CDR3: CASSSPGQPTYEQYF; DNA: TGTGCCAGCAGTTCCCCGGGACAGCCGACCTACGAGCAGTACTTC
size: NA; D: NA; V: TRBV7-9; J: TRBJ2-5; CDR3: CASSLGRSTGTQYF; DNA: TGTGCCAGCAGCTTAGGAAGGAGCACTGGGACCCAGTACTTC
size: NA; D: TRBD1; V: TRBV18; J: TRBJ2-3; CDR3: CASSGTGGSTDTQYF; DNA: TGTGCCAGCTCAGGCACAGGGGGTTCCACAGATACGCAGTATTTT
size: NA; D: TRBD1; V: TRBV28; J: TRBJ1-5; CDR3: CASSLRGLGRGHQPQHF; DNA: TGTGCCAGCAGTTTAAGGGGACTGGGCAGGGGGCATCAGCCCCAGCATTTT
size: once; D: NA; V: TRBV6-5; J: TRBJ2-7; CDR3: CASSYSQAQTYEQYF; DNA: TGTGCCAGCAGTTACAGTCAGGCCCAGACCTACGAGCAGTACTTC
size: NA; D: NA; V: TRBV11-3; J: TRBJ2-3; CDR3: CASSLDLREGTDTQYF; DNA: TGTGCCAGCAGCTTAGATCTGCGGGAAGGCACAGATACGCAGTATTTT
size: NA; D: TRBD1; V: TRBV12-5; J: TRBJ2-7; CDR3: CASGLTTGTAPYEQYF; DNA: TGTGCTAGTGGTTTAACTACCGGGACAGCACCCTACGAGCAGTACTTC
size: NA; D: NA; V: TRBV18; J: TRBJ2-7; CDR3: CASSPQWGGTLYEQYF; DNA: TGTGCCAGCTCACCACAGTGGGGCGGGACCCTCTACGAGCAGTACTTC
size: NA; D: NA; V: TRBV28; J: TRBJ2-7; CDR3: CASRNKGYEQYF; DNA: TGTGCCAGCCGAAATAAGGGCTACGAGCAGTACTTC
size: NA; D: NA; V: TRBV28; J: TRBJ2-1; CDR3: CASSPGGSIVNEQFF; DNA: TGTGCCAGCAGTCCCGGGGGCTCCATTGTCAATGAGCAGTTCTTC